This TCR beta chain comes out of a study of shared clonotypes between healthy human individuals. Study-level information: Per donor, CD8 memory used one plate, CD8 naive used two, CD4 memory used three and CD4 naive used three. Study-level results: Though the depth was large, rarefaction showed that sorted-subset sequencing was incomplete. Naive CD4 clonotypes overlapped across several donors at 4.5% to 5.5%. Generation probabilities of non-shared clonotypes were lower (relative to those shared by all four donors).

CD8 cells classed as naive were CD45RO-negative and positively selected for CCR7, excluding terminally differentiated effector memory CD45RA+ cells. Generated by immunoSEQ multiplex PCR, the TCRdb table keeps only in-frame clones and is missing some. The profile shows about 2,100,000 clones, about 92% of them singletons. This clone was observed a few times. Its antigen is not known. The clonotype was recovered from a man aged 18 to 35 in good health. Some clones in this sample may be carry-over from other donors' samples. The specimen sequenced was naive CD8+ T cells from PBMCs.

CDR3 residues: CASSLSKVNEQFF. The CDR3 nucleotides read TGTGCCAGCAGTTTATCGAAGGTCAATGAGCAGTTCTTC. The chain combines TRBV27 with TRBJ2-1; D is ambiguous. Per the germline V gene, CDR1 is MNHEY and CDR2 is SMNVEV (reference sequence). V lost 0 bases and J 6 bases, leaving 6 bases between the germline ends. The CDR3 runs to 13 residues.